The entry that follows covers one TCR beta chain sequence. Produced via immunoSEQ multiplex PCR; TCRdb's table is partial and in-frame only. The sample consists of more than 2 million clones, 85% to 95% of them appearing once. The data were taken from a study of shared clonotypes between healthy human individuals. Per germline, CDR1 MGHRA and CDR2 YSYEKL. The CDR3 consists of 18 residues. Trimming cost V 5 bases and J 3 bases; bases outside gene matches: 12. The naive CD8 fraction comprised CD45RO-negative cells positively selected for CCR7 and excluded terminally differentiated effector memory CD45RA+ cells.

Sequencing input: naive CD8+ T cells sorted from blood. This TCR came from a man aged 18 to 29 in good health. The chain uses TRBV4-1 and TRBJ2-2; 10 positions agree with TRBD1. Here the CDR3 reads CASSFGQGGFWDTGELFF. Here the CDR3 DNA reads TGCGCCAGCAGCTTTGGACAGGGGGGTTTCTGGGACACCGGGGAGCTGTTTTTT.